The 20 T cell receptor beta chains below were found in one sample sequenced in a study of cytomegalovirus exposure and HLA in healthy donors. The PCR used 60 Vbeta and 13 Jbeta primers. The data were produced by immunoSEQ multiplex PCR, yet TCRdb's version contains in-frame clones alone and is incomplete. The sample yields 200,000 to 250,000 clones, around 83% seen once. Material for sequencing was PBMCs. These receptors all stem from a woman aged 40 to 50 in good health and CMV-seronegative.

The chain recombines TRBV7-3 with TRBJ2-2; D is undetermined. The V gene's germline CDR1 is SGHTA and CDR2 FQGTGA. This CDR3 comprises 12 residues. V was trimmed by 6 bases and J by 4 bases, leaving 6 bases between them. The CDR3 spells CASSSSTGELFF. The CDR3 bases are TGTGCCAGCAGTTCTTCCACCGGGGAGCTGTTTTTT. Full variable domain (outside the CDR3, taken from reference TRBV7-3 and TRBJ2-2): GAGVSQTPSNKVTEKGKYVELRCDPISGHTALYWYRQSLGQGPEFLIYFQGTGAADDSGLPNDRFFAVRPEGSVSTLKIQRTERGDSAVYLCASSSSTGELFFGEGSRLTVL.

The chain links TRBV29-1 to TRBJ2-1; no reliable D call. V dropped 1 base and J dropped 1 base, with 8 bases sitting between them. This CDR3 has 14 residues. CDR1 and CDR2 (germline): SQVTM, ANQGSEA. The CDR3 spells CSVEAASSYNEQFF. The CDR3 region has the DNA TGCAGCGTTGAAGCTGCCAGTTCCTACAATGAGCAGTTCTTC.

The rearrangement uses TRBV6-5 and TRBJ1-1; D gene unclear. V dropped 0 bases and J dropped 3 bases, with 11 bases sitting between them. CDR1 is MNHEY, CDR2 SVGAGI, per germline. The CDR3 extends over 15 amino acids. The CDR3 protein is CASSYSAGLHTEAFF. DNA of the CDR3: TGTGCCAGCAGTTACTCGGCGGGGTTGCACACTGAAGCTTTCTTT.

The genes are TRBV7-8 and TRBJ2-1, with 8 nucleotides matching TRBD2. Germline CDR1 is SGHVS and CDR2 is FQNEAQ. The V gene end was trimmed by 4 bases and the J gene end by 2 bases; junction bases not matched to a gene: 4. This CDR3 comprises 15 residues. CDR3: CASSSAGGTYNEQFF. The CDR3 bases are TGTGCCAGCAGCTCGGCGGGAGGTACCTACAATGAGCAGTTCTTC.

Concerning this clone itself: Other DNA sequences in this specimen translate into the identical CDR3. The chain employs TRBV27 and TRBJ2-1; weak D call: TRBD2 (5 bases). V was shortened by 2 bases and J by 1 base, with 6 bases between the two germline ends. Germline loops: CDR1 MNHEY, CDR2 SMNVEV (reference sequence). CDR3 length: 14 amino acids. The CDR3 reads CASSLGSSYNEQFF. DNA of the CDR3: TGTGCCAGCAGTTTAGGGAGTTCCTACAATGAGCAGTTCTTC.

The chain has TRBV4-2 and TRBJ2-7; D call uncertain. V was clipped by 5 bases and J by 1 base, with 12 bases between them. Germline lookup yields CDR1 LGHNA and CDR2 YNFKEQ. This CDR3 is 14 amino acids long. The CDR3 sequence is CASSTVFESYEQYF. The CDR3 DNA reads TGTGCCAGCAGCACAGTATTTGAATCCTACGAGCAGTACTTC.

The DNA of the CDR3 is TGTGCCAGCAGTACTAGGAGAGGGACAGGGACTGGAAACACCATATATTTT. Translation gives CASSTRRGTGTGNTIYF. V gene TRBV2 combines with J gene TRBJ1-3; TRBD1 matches 9 bases. Germline CDR1 is SNHLY and CDR2 is FYNNEI. The CDR3 is made up of 17 amino acids. The trim removed 5 bases at V and 2 bases at J, leaving 10 bases unmatched.

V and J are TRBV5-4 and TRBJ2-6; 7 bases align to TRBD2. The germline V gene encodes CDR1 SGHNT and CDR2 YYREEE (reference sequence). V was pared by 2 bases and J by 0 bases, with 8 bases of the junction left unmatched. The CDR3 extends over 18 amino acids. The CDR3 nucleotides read TGTGCCAGCAGCTTACCGGGAGGACCCCCCTCTGGGGCCAACGTCCTGACTTTC. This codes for CASSLPGGPPSGANVLTF.

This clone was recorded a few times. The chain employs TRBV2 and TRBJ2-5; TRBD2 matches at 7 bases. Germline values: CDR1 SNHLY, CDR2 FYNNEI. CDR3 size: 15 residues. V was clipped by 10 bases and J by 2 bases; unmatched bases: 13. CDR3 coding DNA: TGTGCCACCCTAACTAGCGCCGTGAATCAAGAGACCCAGTACTTC. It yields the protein CATLTSAVNQETQYF. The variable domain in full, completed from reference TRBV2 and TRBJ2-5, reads EPEVTQTPSHQVTQMGQEVILRCVPISNHLYFYWYRQILGQKVEFLVSFYNNEISEKSEIFDDQFSVERPDGSNFTLKIRSTKLEDSAMYFCATLTSAVNQETQYFGPGTRLLVL.

The DNA for the CDR3 is TGCGCCAGCAGTGACGGAGGGATGGGCTACGAGCAGTACTTC. This translates into CASSDGGMGYEQYF. This chain links TRBV10-1 with TRBJ2-7; TRBD2 is a possible D gene (6 bases). Germline V gene data show CDR1 as WNHNN and CDR2 as SYGVQD (reference sequence). The CDR3 is 14 residues long. V lost 3 bases and J lost 3, with 12 bases in between.

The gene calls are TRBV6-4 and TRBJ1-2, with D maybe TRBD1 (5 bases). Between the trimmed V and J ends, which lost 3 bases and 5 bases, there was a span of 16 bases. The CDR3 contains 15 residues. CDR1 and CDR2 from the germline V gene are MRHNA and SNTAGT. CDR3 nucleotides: TGTGCCAGCAGTGAGGGGTACGGGGGTACATATGGCTACACCTTC. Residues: CASSEGYGGTYGYTF.

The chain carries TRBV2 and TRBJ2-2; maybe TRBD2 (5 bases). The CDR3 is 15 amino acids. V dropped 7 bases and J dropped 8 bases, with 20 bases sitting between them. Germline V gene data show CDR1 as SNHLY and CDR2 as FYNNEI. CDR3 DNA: TGTGCCAGCACTAAACGCGAGGGTGGGTCGGGGGAGCTGTTTTTT. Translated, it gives CASTKREGGSGELFF.

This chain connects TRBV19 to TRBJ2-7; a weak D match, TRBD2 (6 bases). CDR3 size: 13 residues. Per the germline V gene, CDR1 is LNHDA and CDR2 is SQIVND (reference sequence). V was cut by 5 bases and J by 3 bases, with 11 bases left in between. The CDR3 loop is CASSPGENYEQYF. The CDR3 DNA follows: TGTGCCAGTAGTCCGGGGGAAAACTACGAGCAGTACTTC.

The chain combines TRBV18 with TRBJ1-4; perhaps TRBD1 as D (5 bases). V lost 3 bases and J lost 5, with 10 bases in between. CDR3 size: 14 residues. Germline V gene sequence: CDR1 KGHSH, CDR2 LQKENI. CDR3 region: CASSPWQGNEKLFF. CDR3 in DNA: TGTGCCAGCTCACCTTGGCAGGGCAATGAAAAACTGTTTTTT. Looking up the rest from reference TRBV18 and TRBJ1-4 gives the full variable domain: NAGVMQNPRHLVRRRGQEARLRCSPMKGHSHVYWYRQLPEEGLKFMVYLQKENIIDESGMPKERFSAEFPKEGPSILRIQQVVRGDSAAYFCASSPWQGNEKLFFGSGTQLSVL.

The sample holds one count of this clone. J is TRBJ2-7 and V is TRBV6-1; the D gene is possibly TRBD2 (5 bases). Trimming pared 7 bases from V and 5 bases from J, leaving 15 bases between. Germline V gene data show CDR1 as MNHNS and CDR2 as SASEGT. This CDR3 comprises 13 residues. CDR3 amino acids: CASTRGDPHEQYF. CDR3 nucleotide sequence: TGTGCCAGCACCCGGGGAGACCCACACGAGCAGTACTTC.

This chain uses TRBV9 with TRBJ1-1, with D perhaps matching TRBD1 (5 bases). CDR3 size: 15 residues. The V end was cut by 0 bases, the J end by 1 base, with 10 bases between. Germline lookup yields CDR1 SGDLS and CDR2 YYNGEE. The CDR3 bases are TGTGCCAGCAGCGTAGACTGGGGGGGGAACACTGAAGCTTTCTTT. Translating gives CASSVDWGGNTEAFF.

CDR3 coding DNA: TGCGCCAGCAGTGAAACGGTAACGGAGACGCAGTATTTT. Amino acids: CASSETVTETQYF. The V and J genes are TRBV10-1 and TRBJ2-3; D not certain. This CDR3 region has 13 residues. Germline-derived CDR1 and CDR2 are WNHNN and SYGVQD (reference sequence). V lost 3 bases, J lost 9 bases, and 13 bases lay in between.

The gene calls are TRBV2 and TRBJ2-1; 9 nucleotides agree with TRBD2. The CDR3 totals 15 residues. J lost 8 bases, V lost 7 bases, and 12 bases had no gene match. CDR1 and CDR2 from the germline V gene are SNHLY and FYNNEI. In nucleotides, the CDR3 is TGTGCCAGCACCCATTCGTCTAGCGGGAAGGATGAGCAGTTCTTC. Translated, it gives CASTHSSSGKDEQFF.

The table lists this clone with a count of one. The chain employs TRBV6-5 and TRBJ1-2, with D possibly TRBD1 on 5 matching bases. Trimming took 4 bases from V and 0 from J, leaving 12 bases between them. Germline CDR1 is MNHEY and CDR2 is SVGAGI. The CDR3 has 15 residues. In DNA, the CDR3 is TGTGCCAGCAGTTCGACAGCTACCACTAACTATGGCTACACCTTC. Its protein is CASSSTATTNYGYTF.

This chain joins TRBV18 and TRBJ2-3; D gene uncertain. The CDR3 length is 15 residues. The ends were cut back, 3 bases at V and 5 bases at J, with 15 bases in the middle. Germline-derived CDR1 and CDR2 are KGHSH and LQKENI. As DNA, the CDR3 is TGTGCCAGCTCACCCCGTGGGCAGACCGGAGATACGCAGTATTTT. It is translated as CASSPRGQTGDTQYF.